The clone carrying this T cell receptor beta chain was found a few times. This library used around 400 ng RNA and molecular barcoded adaptors spanning alpha/delta and beta/gamma chains. TCRdb re-derived calls from the reads in MiXCR, one entry per CDR3 protein. Among roughly 68,000 distinct CDR3 sequences listed, about 14% were seen once. The data were taken from a study of read filtering for tumor transcriptome and immune sequencing. The sequence came from a donor aged 40 or older with multiple myeloma. Material: a population of CD138-negative cells sorted from bone marrow.

The CDR3 sequence is CASSLTSGRAALTYEQYF. The CDR3 nucleotides read TGTGCCAGCAGCTTGACTAGCGGGAGGGCGGCCCTAACCTACGAGCAGTACTTC. The V and J genes are TRBV13 and TRBJ2-7, with 14 bases identical to TRBD2. This CDR3 has 18 amino acids. V lost 3 bases to trimming and J lost 2 bases; unmatched junction nucleotides: 9. Germline V gene sequence: CDR1 PRHDT, CDR2 FYEKMQ (reference sequence).